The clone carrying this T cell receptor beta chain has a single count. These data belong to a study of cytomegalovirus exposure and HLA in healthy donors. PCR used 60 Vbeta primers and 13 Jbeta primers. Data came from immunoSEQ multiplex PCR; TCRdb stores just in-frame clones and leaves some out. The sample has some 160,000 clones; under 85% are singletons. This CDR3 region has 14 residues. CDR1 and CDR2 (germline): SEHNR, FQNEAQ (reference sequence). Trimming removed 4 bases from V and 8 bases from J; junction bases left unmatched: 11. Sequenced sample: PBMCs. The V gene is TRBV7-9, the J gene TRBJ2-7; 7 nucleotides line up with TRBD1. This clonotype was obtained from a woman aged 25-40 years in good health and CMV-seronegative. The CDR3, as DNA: TGTGCCAGCAGCTCCTCCCGACAGGGACGCAAGCAGTACTTC. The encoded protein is CASSSSRQGRKQYF.